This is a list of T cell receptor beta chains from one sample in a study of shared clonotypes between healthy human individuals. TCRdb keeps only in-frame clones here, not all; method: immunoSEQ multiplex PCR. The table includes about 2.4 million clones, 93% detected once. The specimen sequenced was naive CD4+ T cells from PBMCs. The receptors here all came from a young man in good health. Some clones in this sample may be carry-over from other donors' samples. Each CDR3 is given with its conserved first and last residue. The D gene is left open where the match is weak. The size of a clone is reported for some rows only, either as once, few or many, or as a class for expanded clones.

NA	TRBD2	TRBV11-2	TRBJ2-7	CASSRTSGTLEQYF	TGTGCCAGCAGCCGGACTAGCGGGACACTCGAGCAGTACTTC
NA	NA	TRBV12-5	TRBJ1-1	CASGLVLGGGTEAFF	TGTGCTAGTGGTTTGGTACTGGGAGGAGGGACTGAAGCTTTCTTT
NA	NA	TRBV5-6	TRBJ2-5	CASSFGRPEETQYF	TGTGCCAGCAGCTTTGGAAGGCCAGAAGAGACCCAGTACTTC
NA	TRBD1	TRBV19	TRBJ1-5	CASRVTGSNQPQHF	TGTGCCAGTAGGGTGACAGGGAGCAATCAGCCCCAGCATTTT
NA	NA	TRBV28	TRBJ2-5	CASSLGLGRGLGETQYF	TGTGCCAGCAGTTTAGGGTTAGGCAGGGGCCTGGGGGAGACCCAGTACTTC
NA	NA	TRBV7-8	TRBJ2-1	CASSGAPGVSYNEQFF	TGTGCCAGCAGCGGCGCTCCGGGTGTTTCCTACAATGAGCAGTTCTTC
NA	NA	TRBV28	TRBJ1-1	CASSSRNGSPEAFF	TGTGCCAGCAGTTCCCGGAACGGAAGCCCTGAAGCTTTCTTT
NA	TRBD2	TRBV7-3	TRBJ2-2	CASSLTGLAGNGELFF	TGTGCCAGCAGCCTCACGGGACTAGCGGGAAACGGGGAGCTGTTTTTT
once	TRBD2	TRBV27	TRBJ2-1	CASRSPGLDYNEQFF	TGTGCCAGCAGATCCCCGGGACTAGACTACAATGAGCAGTTCTTC
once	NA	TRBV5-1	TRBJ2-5	CASSLASGEETQYF	TGCGCCAGCAGCTTGGCAAGCGGCGAAGAGACCCAGTACTTC
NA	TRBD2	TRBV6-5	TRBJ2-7	CASSYGREGLGMQYF	TGTGCCAGCAGTTATGGGCGGGAGGGCCTAGGCATGCAGTACTTC
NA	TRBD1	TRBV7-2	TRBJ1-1	CASSLAHRGEAFF	TGTGCCAGCAGCTTAGCCCACAGGGGGGAAGCTTTCTTT
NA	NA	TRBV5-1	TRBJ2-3	CASSLAVRERATDTQYF	TGCGCCAGCAGCTTGGCCGTGAGGGAGAGGGCTACAGATACGCAGTATTTT
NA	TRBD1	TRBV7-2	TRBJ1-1	CASSLQGSVTEAFF	TGTGCCAGCAGCCTACAGGGGTCGGTCACTGAAGCTTTCTTT
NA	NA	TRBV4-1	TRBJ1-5	CASSPLRGQIDQPQHF	TGCGCCAGCAGCCCGCTTAGAGGACAGATCGATCAGCCCCAGCATTTT
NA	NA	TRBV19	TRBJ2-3	CASSIGTPGHTQYF	TGTGCCAGTAGTATAGGGACCCCCGGCCATACGCAGTATTTT
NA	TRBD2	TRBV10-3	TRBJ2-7	CAIRTNGAGSSYEQYF	TGTGCCATCAGGACAAATGGAGCGGGATCAAGCTACGAGCAGTACTTC
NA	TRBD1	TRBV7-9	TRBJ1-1	CASISGTGGTEAFF	TGTGCCAGCATAAGTGGGACAGGGGGCACTGAAGCTTTCTTT
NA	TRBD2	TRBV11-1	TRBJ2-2	CASGGLAGGPTGELFF	TGTGCCAGCGGGGGACTAGCGGGAGGGCCTACCGGGGAGCTGTTTTTT
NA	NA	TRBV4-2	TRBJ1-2	CASSPQEDRPYGYTF	TGTGCCAGCAGCCCCCAGGAAGACAGGCCATATGGCTACACCTTC
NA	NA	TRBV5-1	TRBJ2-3	CASSVGTPSTDTQYF	TGCGCCAGCAGCGTGGGGACTCCTAGCACAGATACGCAGTATTTT
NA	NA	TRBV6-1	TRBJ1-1	CASSEGADPTEAFF	TGTGCCAGCAGTGAAGGGGCAGACCCTACTGAAGCTTTCTTT
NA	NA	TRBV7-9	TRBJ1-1	CASSRGSAGNTEAFF	TGTGCCAGCAGTCGCGGGTCAGCTGGCAACACTGAAGCTTTCTTT